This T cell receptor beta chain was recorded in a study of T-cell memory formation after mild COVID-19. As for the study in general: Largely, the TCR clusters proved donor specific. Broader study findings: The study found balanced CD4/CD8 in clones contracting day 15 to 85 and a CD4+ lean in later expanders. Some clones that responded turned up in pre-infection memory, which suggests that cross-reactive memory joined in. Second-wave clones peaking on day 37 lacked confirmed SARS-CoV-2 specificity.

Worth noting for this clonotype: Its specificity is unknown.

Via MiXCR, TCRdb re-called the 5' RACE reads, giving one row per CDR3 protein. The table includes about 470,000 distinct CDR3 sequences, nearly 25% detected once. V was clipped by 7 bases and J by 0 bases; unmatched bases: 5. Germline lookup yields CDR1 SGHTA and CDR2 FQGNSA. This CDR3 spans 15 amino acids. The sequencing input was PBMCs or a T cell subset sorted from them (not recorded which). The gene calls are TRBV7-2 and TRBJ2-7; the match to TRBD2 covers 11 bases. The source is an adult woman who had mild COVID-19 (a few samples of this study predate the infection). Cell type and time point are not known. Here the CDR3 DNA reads TGTGCCAGCATACCGGGACTAGCGGCCTCCTACGAGCAGTACTTC. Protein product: CASIPGLAASYEQYF.